These 16 T cell receptor beta chains were sequenced from one sample in a study of response to subunit inactivated influenza vaccine. TCRdb redid the calling of the RT-PCR reads with MiXCR, one entry per CDR3 protein. The data contain about 800,000 distinct CDR3 sequences, about 20% of them singletons. The specimen comprised PBMCs from blood, sampled 5 to 6 days after vaccination. These receptors came from a man between 50 and 59 years old who received an inactivated influenza vaccine.

The chain combines TRBV20-1 with TRBJ1-3; D call uncertain. The germline V gene encodes CDR1 DFQATT and CDR2 SNEGSKA (reference sequence). With 1 base removed from V and 2 bases from J, the gap between germline ends came to 9 bases. The CDR3 has 14 amino acids. CDR3 DNA sequence: TGCAGTGCTAGAGCACGGATTCCTGGAAACACCATATATTTT. This gives the protein CSARARIPGNTIYF.

In this sample, this clonotype turned up a few times. This chain connects TRBV4-3 to TRBJ1-1; no definite D call. Germline-derived CDR1 and CDR2 are LGHNA and YSLEER. The CDR3 length is 14 residues. V dropped 4 bases and J dropped 3 bases, with 12 bases sitting between them. The CDR3 region is CASSPEVGYTEAFF. CDR3 sequence (DNA): TGCGCCAGCAGCCCCGAGGTGGGGTACACTGAAGCTTTCTTT.

The CDR3 DNA is TGTGCCAGCAGCTTCTTTTCGGGGGCGGCCAACGTCCTGACTTTC. This translates into CASSFFSGAANVLTF. The V call is TRBV7-9, the J call TRBJ2-6; D is perhaps TRBD1 or TRBD2 (6 bases each). Germline lookup yields CDR1 SEHNR and CDR2 FQNEAQ (reference sequence). Trimming removed 3 bases from V and 6 bases from J, with 12 bases in between. CDR3 size: 15 residues.

The rearrangement links TRBV20-1 to TRBJ1-4; 8 bases are shared with TRBD1. V lost 5 bases, J lost 3 bases, and 5 bases stayed unmatched. The CDR3 is 14 amino acids. Germline CDR1 DFQATT, CDR2 SNEGSKA (reference sequence). The CDR3 DNA reads TGCAGTGCTGAGACAGGGGTAGCTAATGAAAAACTGTTTTTT. Translated: CSAETGVANEKLFF.

This chain uses TRBV29-1 with TRBJ2-7, with D possibly TRBD2 on 9 matching bases. Germline V CDR1 and CDR2: SQVTM, ANQGSEA. This CDR3 contains 19 residues. V was cut by 2 bases and J by 7 bases, with 33 bases left in between. CDR3 nucleotides: TGCAGCGTTGAATGGGGGACAGGAAGTCGCGGGAGGGGTACAAAGGAGCAGTACTTC. Amino acid sequence: CSVEWGTGSRGRGTKEQYF.

This clonotype has a count of ten or more. This chain connects TRBV12-3 or TRBV12-4 to TRBJ1-5; D is possibly TRBD1 (6 bases). V gave up 6 bases and J gave up 5 bases, with 17 bases separating them. CDR3 length equals 15 residues. CDR3 nucleotide sequence: TGTGCCAGCAGAAAACAGGGAACTGTAGATCAGCCCCAGCATTTT. Its translation is CASRKQGTVDQPQHF.

V and J are TRBV20-1 and TRBJ2-1, with D unresolved. The CDR3 contains 13 residues. Germline values: CDR1 DFQATT, CDR2 SNEGSKA (reference sequence). The V gene lost 0 bases and the J gene lost 4 bases, with 7 bases spanning the gap. This CDR3 reads CSARDPQYNEQFF. The CDR3 region has the DNA TGCAGTGCTAGAGATCCCCAGTACAATGAGCAGTTCTTC.

The chain uses TRBV7-8 and TRBJ2-2; no definite D call. V was cut by 7 bases and J by 5 bases, with 11 bases left in between. This CDR3 has 13 amino acids. Germline V gene data show CDR1 as SGHVS and CDR2 as FQNEAQ. CDR3 DNA sequence: TGTGCCAGCAAGTTGGGATTGACCGGGGAGCTGTTTTTT. The encoded protein is CASKLGLTGELFF.

The V call is TRBV5-1, the J call TRBJ2-1; D is perhaps TRBD1 (6 bases). Trimming left V 4 bases short and J 0 bases short, with 17 bases between. The length of the CDR3 is 17 residues. The germline V gene encodes CDR1 SGHRS and CDR2 YFSETQ. The CDR3 region has the DNA TGCGCCAGCAGCCCTAACACAGGGCCCTTCTCCTACAATGAGCAGTTCTTC. This codes for CASSPNTGPFSYNEQFF.

Many counts were recorded for this clonotype. This chain joins TRBV29-1 and TRBJ2-1, with TRBD2 matching 9 bases. Germline V gene sequence: CDR1 SQVTM, CDR2 ANQGSEA. This CDR3 contains 14 residues. V lost 7 bases, J lost 6 bases, and 10 bases stayed unmatched. The DNA of the CDR3 is TGCAGCGGTTCTTCCGGGACTAGCATCAATGAGCAGTTCTTC. This translates into CSGSSGTSINEQFF.

This clonotype was seen just once. This sequence joins TRBV10-2 and TRBJ2-5; D is undetermined. Germline CDR1 and CDR2: WSHSY and SAAADI. The CDR3 has 13 residues. V dropped 4 bases and J dropped 1 base, with 7 bases sitting between them. The CDR3 bases are TGCGCCAGCAGTGCTTTCGTCCAAGAGACCCAGTACTTC. Amino acid sequence: CASSAFVQETQYF.

This clonotype was recorded once. V and J are TRBV7-8 and TRBJ2-2, with a weak D call TRBD2 (6 bases). The V and J ends lost 3 bases and 5 bases respectively, with 13 bases between them. The germline V gene has CDR1 SGHVS and CDR2 FQNEAQ. This CDR3 is built from 15 residues. The CDR3 DNA reads as TGTGCCAGCAGCTTCTCGGCGGGGCCGACCGGGGAGCTGTTTTTT. It specifies CASSFSAGPTGELFF.

J is TRBJ1-3 and V is TRBV5-1; TRBD1 matches at 7 bases. Looked up from germline, CDR1 is SGHRS and CDR2 is YFSETQ. The CDR3 totals 15 residues. Trimming removed 4 bases from V and 0 bases from J; junction bases left unmatched: 4. CDR3 sequence (DNA): TGCGCCAGCAGCACGACAGGGCTCTCTGGAAACACCATATATTTT. Translation gives CASSTTGLSGNTIYF.

This clonotype was found many times. The chain joins TRBV4-2 to TRBJ2-3, with D maybe TRBD1 (5 bases). In germline, CDR1 is LGHNA, CDR2 YNFKEQ. Between the trimmed V and J ends, which lost 3 bases and 8 bases, there was a span of 12 bases. The length of the CDR3 is 13 residues. Here the CDR3 reads CASSQTDFGTQYF. DNA for the CDR3: TGTGCCAGCAGCCAGACAGATTTCGGTACGCAGTATTTT.

This chain links TRBV5-5 with TRBJ2-1, with 8 bases aligning to TRBD1. This CDR3 region has 16 residues. J was trimmed by 7 bases and V by 5 bases; bases with no gene match: 14. The germline CDR1 and CDR2 sequences are SGHKS and YYEKEE (reference sequence). The CDR3 protein is CASSYGGQGLSNEQFF. The CDR3 DNA follows: TGTGCCAGCAGTTACGGCGGACAGGGTTTGTCGAATGAGCAGTTCTTC.

The chain has TRBV28 and TRBJ2-3, with D uncertain. This CDR3 region has 11 residues. Between the trimmed V and J ends, which lost 5 bases and 6 bases, there was a span of 6 bases. CDR1 is MDHEN, CDR2 SYDVKM, per germline. The CDR3 coding sequence is TGTGCCAGCAGTGTCTACGATACGCAGTATTTT. Its translation is CASSVYDTQYF.